The rows below give T cell receptor beta chains drawn from one sample of a study of blood T cell repertoires in COVID-19. Profiling relied on immunoSEQ multiplex PCR, and the TCRdb table lists in-frame clones only, not all of them. This table has under 200,000 clones, less than 85% appearing once. Input material: PBMCs or T cells enriched from blood (not recorded which). The receptors stem from a man in his 60s who had recovered from COVID-19. Both conserved end residues are part of each CDR3. A D gene is named only where the DNA matches it firmly. Expanded clones get a size class; other rows say once, few or many, or leave the size out.

-	TRBJ1-6	17	TRBV18	-	CASSPRQQGTGGSPLHF	TGTGCCAGCTCACCACGCCAACAGGGCACGGGGGGTTCACCCCTCCACTTT
-	TRBJ1-3	14	TRBV6-5	-	CASDTSTSGNTIYF	TGTGCCAGCGACACCTCAACCTCTGGAAACACCATATATTTT
once	TRBJ2-1	16	TRBV6-6	TRBD2	CASSYSRGGGYNEQFF	TGTGCCAGCAGTTACTCCCGGGGGGGAGGCTACAATGAGCAGTTCTTC
-	TRBJ2-7	14	TRBV11-1	TRBD1	CASSPLDRTYEQYF	TGTGCCAGCAGCCCGTTGGACAGGACCTACGAGCAGTACTTC
-	TRBJ2-7	14	TRBV19	TRBD1	CASSTGTGGYEQYF	TGTGCCAGTTCAACCGGGACAGGGGGCTACGAGCAGTACTTC
-	TRBJ1-2	14	TRBV19	TRBD1	CASSSRQGADGYTF	TGTGCCAGTAGTTCCCGACAGGGGGCTGATGGCTACACCTTC
-	TRBJ2-7	15	TRBV7-9	TRBD1	CASSLIGTGRYEQYF	TGTGCCAGCAGCCTCATCGGGACAGGGCGGTACGAGCAGTACTTC
-	TRBJ2-5	15	TRBV3-1/TRBV3-2	TRBD2	CASSQGPAGYETQYF	TGTGCCAGCAGCCAAGGACCAGCGGGATACGAGACCCAGTACTTC
-	TRBJ2-7	14	TRBV6-2/TRBV6-3	-	CASSFRGNSYEQYF	TGTGCCAGCAGTTTTCGGGGTAACTCCTACGAGCAGTACTTC
-	TRBJ2-3	18	TRBV5-1	-	CASSLAGTRAGGTDTQYF	TGCGCCAGCAGCTTGGCTGGAACAAGGGCAGGGGGCACAGATACGCAGTATTTT
-	TRBJ2-1	14	TRBV5-1	-	CASSLGGRINEQFF	TGCGCCAGCAGCTTAGGGGGACGAATCAATGAGCAGTTCTTC
-	TRBJ1-3	14	TRBV28	TRBD1	CASSPRGPENTIYF	TGTGCCAGCAGTCCCAGGGGGCCGGAAAACACCATATATTTT
few	TRBJ2-1	13	TRBV27	-	CASSDSTYNEQFF	TGTGCCAGCAGCGACAGTACCTACAATGAGCAGTTCTTC
-	TRBJ2-7	15	TRBV12-2	-	CASRLAETSDYEQYF	TGTGCAAGTCGCTTAGCGGAGACTAGCGACTACGAGCAGTACTTC
-	TRBJ1-1	15	TRBV28	-	CASEGSAKMNTEAFF	TGTGCCAGCGAGGGCAGCGCTAAGATGAACACTGAAGCTTTCTTT
-	TRBJ1-2	14	TRBV28	TRBD1	CASTSGQGNYGYTF	TGTGCCAGCACCTCTGGACAGGGAAACTATGGCTACACCTTC
-	TRBJ1-1	11	TRBV29-1	TRBD1	CSVLTGTAAFF	TGCAGCGTTCTGACAGGGACTGCTGCTTTCTTT
-	TRBJ1-6	14	TRBV3-1/TRBV3-2	TRBD1	CASSYGQGESPLHF	TGTGCCAGCAGCTACGGACAGGGTGAATCACCCCTCCACTTT
-	TRBJ2-7	11	TRBV11-2	-	CASSPRGPQYF	TGTGCCAGCAGCCCCCGAGGGCCACAGTACTTC
-	TRBJ1-6	15	TRBV24-1	-	CATALARGPNSPLHF	TGTGCCACCGCACTGGCCCGAGGGCCTAATTCACCCCTCCACTTT
-	TRBJ1-2	13	TRBV11-1	-	CASSPTPIYGYTF	TGTGCCAGCAGTCCAACACCCATCTATGGCTACACCTTC
-	TRBJ2-4	17	TRBV7-9	-	CASSLSIGQSTKNIQYF	TGTGCCAGCAGCTTATCCATAGGACAGAGTACCAAAAACATTCAGTACTTC
-	TRBJ2-5	13	TRBV7-9	-	CASSSILGETQYF	TGTGCCAGCAGCTCTATCCTCGGGGAGACCCAGTACTTC
-	TRBJ1-6	13	TRBV14	-	CASSQSRGSPLHF	TGTGCCAGCAGCCAAAGTCGGGGTTCACCCCTCCACTTT
-	TRBJ1-3	15	TRBV28	TRBD1	CASSYPDRAGNTIYF	TGTGCCAGCAGTTACCCTGACAGGGCTGGAAACACCATATATTTT
-	TRBJ2-7	11	TRBV28	-	CASSFSYEQYF	TGTGCCAGCAGCTTTAGCTACGAGCAGTACTTC
-	TRBJ2-6	16	TRBV5-3	-	CARSLECVSGANVLTF	TGTGCCAGAAGCTTGGAGTGCGTTTCTGGGGCCAACGTCCTGACTTTC
-	TRBJ2-3	12	TRBV6-5	-	CASSAGSSPQYF	TGTGCCAGCAGCGCGGGGTCCAGTCCGCAGTATTTT
-	TRBJ2-3	18	TRBV10-3	TRBD2	CAISDPPASGGDTDTQYF	TGTGCCATCAGTGACCCCCCTGCTAGCGGGGGGGACACAGATACGCAGTATTTT
once	TRBJ1-6	13	TRBV30	-	CAGGGGHNSPLHF	TGTGCGGGCGGAGGCGGTCATAATTCACCCCTCCACTTT
-	TRBJ1-6	16	TRBV5-6	-	CASSLRQVPYNSPLHF	TGTGCCAGCAGCTTGAGACAGGTTCCCTATAATTCACCCCTCCACTTT
-	TRBJ2-1	15	TRBV6-4	TRBD2	CASSDELAGGNEQFF	TGTGCCAGCAGTGACGAACTAGCGGGAGGAAATGAGCAGTTCTTC
-	TRBJ2-5	14	TRBV5-1	-	CASSTGTVQETQYF	TGCGCCAGCAGCACCGGGACTGTACAAGAGACCCAGTACTTC
once	TRBJ2-1	14	TRBV6-5	-	CASSSGLQGLEQFF	TGTGCCAGCAGTTCGGGACTCCAGGGTCTTGAGCAGTTCTTC
-	TRBJ2-7	15	TRBV2	-	CASSEALRANYEQYF	TGTGCCAGCAGTGAAGCGCTCAGGGCGAACTACGAGCAGTACTTC
-	TRBJ2-5	16	TRBV14	TRBD2	CASSWRGTSGGETQYF	TGTGCCAGCAGCTGGCGAGGGACTAGCGGGGGAGAGACCCAGTACTTC
-	TRBJ1-2	14	TRBV29-1	-	CSVDGTPTNYGYTF	TGCAGCGTTGACGGGACACCTACTAACTATGGCTACACCTTC
-	TRBJ2-5	13	TRBV9	-	CASSAELRGTQYF	TGTGCCAGCAGTGCTGAACTAAGAGGGACCCAGTACTTC
-	TRBJ2-2	17	TRBV5-1	-	CASSLRSKGWDTGELFF	TGCGCCAGCAGCTTGAGGTCCAAGGGGTGGGACACCGGGGAGCTGTTTTTT
-	TRBJ1-5	15	TRBV6-5	TRBD1	CASSSGTVSNQPQHF	TGTGCCAGCAGTTCCGGGACAGTTAGCAATCAGCCCCAGCATTTT
-	TRBJ2-1	16	TRBV6-4	TRBD1	CASSDSDRASYNEQFF	TGTGCCAGCAGTGACTCTGACAGGGCTTCTTACAATGAGCAGTTCTTC
-	TRBJ1-1	11	TRBV7-9	TRBD1	CAPGGDTEAFF	TGTGCCCCAGGGGGTGACACTGAAGCTTTCTTT
once	TRBJ2-1	15	TRBV11-3	TRBD2	CASSLGPGLAHEQFF	TGTGCCAGCAGCTTAGGACCGGGACTAGCCCATGAGCAGTTCTTC
-	TRBJ2-5	17	TRBV14	TRBD2	CASSRRLAGGIGETQYF	TGTGCCAGCAGCCGCCGACTAGCGGGAGGAATTGGGGAGACCCAGTACTTC
-	TRBJ1-6	14	TRBV28	-	CASSNGIPNSPLHF	TGTGCCAGCAGCAACGGGATCCCTAATTCACCCCTCCACTTT
-	TRBJ1-2	15	TRBV9	-	CASSATSAPNYGYTF	TGTGCCAGCAGCGCCACCTCCGCGCCTAACTATGGCTACACCTTC